These T cell receptor beta chains were read from a single sample in a study of OX40 agonist ivuxolimab in advanced cancers. Generated by immunoSEQ multiplex PCR, the TCRdb table keeps only in-frame clones and is missing some. The sample comprises some 44,000 clones, around 80% of which are singletons, and around 5% rests with the top ten. Here the sequenced sample was CD4+ or CD8+ T cells sorted from blood, taken in a trial of the OX40 agonist ivuxolimab. These receptors all come from an adult with an advanced solid tumor such as melanoma, head and neck, liver or kidney cancer. CDR3s include the opening cysteine and the closing phenylalanine or tryptophan. The order of the fields is clone size, D gene, V gene, J gene, CDR3 protein, CDR3 DNA. D genes are given only for firm matches. Size is omitted from some rows. Given values are once, few, many or a class for expanded clones.

>-|-|TRBV7-8|TRBJ1-1
CASSALDKAEAFF
TGTGCCAGCAGCGCCCTGGACAAAGCTGAAGCTTTCTTT
>-|-|TRBV5-1|TRBJ2-5
CASSSLGTVQETQYF
TGCGCCAGCAGCAGCCTGGGAACCGTCCAAGAGACCCAGTACTTC
>-|TRBD1|TRBV6-6|TRBJ1-2
CASQRQAQGVYGYTF
TGTGCCAGCCAACGGCAGGCCCAGGGGGTCTATGGCTACACCTTC
>-|-|TRBV11-2|TRBJ1-2
CASSLVQAANYGYTF
TGTGCCAGCAGCTTAGTTCAGGCCGCTAACTATGGCTACACCTTC
>-|TRBD2|TRBV6-1|TRBJ2-2
CASSSGTSGTGELFF
TGTGCCAGCAGTAGCGGGACTAGCGGCACCGGGGAGCTGTTTTTT
>-|TRBD1|TRBV6-6|TRBJ1-5
CASSSGQGNNQPQHF
TGTGCCAGCAGTTCGGGACAGGGGAACAATCAGCCCCAGCATTTT
>-|TRBD1|TRBV6-5|TRBJ1-2
CASTATGGYGYTF
TGTGCCAGCACCGCGACAGGGGGCTATGGCTACACCTTC
>-|-|TRBV29-1|TRBJ1-1
CSFTWGVHKEAFF
TGCAGTTTTACGTGGGGGGTACACAAAGAAGCTTTCTTT
>-|-|TRBV6-5|TRBJ1-1
CASSYKPGHGLGAFF
TGTGCCAGCAGTTACAAGCCGGGACATGGGTTAGGAGCTTTCTTT
>-|-|TRBV15|TRBJ2-7
CATSRGVGSKSYEQYF
TGTGCCACCAGCAGAGGCGTGGGCTCAAAATCCTACGAGCAGTACTTC
>few|TRBD2|TRBV9|TRBJ2-5
CASSVGLAEETQYF
TGTGCCAGCAGCGTGGGTCTAGCGGAAGAGACCCAGTACTTC
>-|-|TRBV25-1|TRBJ2-3
CASSSPKGQYF
TGTGCCAGCAGCTCCCCCAAGGGGCAGTATTTT
>-|TRBD1|TRBV4-1|TRBJ1-5
CASSQDGGTGGQPQHF
TGCGCCAGCAGCCAAGATGGTGGGACAGGGGGTCAGCCCCAGCATTTT
>-|-|TRBV30|TRBJ2-7
CAWSVPGVYEQYF
TGTGCCTGGAGTGTACCGGGGGTGTACGAGCAGTACTTC
>-|TRBD1|TRBV5-1|TRBJ2-3
CASSPRTGSTDTQYF
TGCGCCAGCAGCCCCCGGACAGGGAGCACAGATACGCAGTATTTT
>-|-|TRBV7-3|TRBJ1-1
CASSLGGANTEAFF
TGTGCCAGCAGCTTAGGGGGGGCGAACACTGAAGCTTTCTTT
>-|TRBD2|TRBV28|TRBJ2-3
CASSLGLAGGSTDTQYF
TGTGCCAGCAGTTTAGGGCTAGCGGGGGGGAGCACAGATACGCAGTATTTT